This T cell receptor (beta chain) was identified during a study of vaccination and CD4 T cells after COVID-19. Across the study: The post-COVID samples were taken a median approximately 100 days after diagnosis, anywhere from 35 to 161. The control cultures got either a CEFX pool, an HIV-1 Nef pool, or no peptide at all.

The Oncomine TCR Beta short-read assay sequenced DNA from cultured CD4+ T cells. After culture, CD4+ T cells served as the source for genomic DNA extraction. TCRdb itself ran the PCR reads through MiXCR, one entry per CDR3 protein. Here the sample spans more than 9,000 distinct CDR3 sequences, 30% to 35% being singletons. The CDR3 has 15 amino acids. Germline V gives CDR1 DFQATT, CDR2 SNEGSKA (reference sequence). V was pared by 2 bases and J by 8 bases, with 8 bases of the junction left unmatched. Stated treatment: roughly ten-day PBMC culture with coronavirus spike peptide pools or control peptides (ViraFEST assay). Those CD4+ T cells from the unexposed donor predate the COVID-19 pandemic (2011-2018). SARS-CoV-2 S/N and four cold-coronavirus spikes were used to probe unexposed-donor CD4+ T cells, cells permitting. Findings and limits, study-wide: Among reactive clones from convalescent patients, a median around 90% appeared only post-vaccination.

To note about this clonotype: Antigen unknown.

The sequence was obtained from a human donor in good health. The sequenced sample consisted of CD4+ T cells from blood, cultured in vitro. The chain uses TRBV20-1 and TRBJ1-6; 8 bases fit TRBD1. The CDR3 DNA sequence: TGCAGTGCTAGAATCGGGACAGGCGTTGATTCACCCCTCCACTTT. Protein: CSARIGTGVDSPLHF.